The entry below gives a single TCR beta chain sequence along with its context. The record originates from a study of blood T cell repertoires in COVID-19. Study overall: Acute-phase and convalescent COVID-19 samples originated in the United States, Italy and Spain. The analysed material was cDNA or gDNA that came from T cells, B-cell-depleted T cells, or PBMCs.

Original analysis: How many nucleated cells were present was estimated from reference gene primer amplification. Libraries were prepared by immunoSEQ multiplex PCR; TCRdb keeps only in-frame clonotypes and omits some of them. For V, J and clone size, that table is used; D and trimming come from the DNA. The sample has hundreds of thousands of clones, more than 80% seen once. V lost 4 bases and J 5 bases, leaving 12 bases between the germline ends. The length of the CDR3 is 15 residues. Germline V lookup: CDR1 MNHEY, CDR2 SMNVEV (reference sequence). This rearrangement joins TRBV27 to TRBJ1-6, with D perhaps TRBD1 (5 bases). The source material was peripheral blood. The receptor comes from a woman aged 30 to 39 with active or convalescent COVID-19. The DNA of the CDR3 is TGTGCCAGCAGTTGGAGGGGCCCACATAATTCACCCCTCCACTTT. This encodes CASSWRGPHNSPLHF.